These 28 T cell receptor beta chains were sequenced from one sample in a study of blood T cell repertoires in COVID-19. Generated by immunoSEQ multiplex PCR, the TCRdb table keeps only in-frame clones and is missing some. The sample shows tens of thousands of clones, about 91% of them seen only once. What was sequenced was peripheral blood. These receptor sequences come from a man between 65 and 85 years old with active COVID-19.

The CDR3 here is CATSRDKGASGGSDTQYF. CDR3 DNA: TGTGCCACCAGCAGAGATAAGGGTGCTAGCGGGGGGTCAGATACGCAGTATTTT. The chain uses TRBV15 and TRBJ2-3; 11 bases are shared with TRBD2. Trimming at V came to 0 bases and at J to 4 bases, leaving 9 bases not matched to a gene. Germline CDR1 and CDR2: LNHNV and YYDKDF (reference sequence). The CDR3 covers 18 residues.

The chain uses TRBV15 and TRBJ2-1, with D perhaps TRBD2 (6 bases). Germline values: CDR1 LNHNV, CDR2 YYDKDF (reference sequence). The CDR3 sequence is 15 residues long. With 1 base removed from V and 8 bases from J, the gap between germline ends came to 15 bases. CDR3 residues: CATSRGGARAYEQFF. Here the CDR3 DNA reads TGTGCCACCAGCAGAGGCGGGGCCCGGGCGTATGAGCAGTTCTTC.

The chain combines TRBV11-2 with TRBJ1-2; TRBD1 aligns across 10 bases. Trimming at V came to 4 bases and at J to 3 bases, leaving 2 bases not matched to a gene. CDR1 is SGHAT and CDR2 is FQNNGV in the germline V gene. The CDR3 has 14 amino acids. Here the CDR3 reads CASSWDRGDYGYTF. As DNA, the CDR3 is TGTGCCAGCAGCTGGGACAGGGGTGACTATGGCTACACCTTC. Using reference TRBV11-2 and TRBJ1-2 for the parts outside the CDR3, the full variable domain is EAGVAQSPRYKIIEKRQSVAFWCNPISGHATLYWYQQILGQGPKLLIQFQNNGVVDDSQLPKDRFSAERLKGVDSTLKIQPAKLEDSAVYLCASSWDRGDYGYTFGSGTRLTVV.

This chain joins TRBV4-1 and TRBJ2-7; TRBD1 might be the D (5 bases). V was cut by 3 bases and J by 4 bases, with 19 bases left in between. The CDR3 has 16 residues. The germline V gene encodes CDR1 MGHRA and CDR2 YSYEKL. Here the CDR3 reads CASSQNDSPGLYEQYF. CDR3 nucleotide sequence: TGCGCCAGCAGCCAGAACGACAGCCCCGGGCTTTACGAGCAGTACTTC.

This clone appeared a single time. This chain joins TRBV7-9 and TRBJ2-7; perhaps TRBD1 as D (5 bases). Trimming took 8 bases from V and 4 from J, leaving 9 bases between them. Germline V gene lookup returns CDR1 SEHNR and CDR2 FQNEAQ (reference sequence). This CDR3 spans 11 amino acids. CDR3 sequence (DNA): TGTGCCAGCGGCCAGGGATACGAGCAGTACTTC. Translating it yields CASGQGYEQYF.

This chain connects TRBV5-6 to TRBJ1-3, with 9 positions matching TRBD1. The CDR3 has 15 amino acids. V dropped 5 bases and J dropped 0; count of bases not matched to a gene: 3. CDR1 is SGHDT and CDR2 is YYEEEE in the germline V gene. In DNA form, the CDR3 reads TGTGCCAGCAGAGGGACAGGGATCTCTGGAAACACCATATATTTT. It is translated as CASRGTGISGNTIYF.

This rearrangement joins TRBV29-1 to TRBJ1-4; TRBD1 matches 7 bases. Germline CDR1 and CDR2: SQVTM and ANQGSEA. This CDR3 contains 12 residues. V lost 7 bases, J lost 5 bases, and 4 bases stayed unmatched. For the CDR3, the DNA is TGCAGCGCTGGGACAGACAATGAAAAACTGTTTTTT. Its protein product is CSAGTDNEKLFF.

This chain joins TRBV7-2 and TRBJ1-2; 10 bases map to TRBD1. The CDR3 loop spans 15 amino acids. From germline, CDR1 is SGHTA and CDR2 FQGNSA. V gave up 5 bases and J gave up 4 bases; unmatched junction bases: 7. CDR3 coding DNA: TGTGCCAGCAGCCCAGGGACAGGGGTCGGCTATGGCTACACCTTC. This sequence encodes CASSPGTGVGYGYTF.

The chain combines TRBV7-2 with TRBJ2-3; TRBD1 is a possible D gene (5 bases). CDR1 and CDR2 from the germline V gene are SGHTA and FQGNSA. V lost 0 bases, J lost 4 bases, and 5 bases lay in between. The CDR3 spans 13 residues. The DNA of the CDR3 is TGTGCCAGCAGCTTAGCCAGGGCAGATACGCAGTATTTT. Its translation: CASSLARADTQYF.

CDR3: CASSLTGQGTTGELFF. As DNA, the CDR3 is TGTGCCAGCAGCTTAACGGGACAGGGCACCACCGGGGAGCTGTTTTTT. The chain recombines TRBV7-3 with TRBJ2-2; 9 nucleotides line up with TRBD1. The CDR3 is 16 residues long. Germline V CDR1 and CDR2: SGHTA, FQGTGA. V trimming: 0 bases; J trimming: 4 bases; junction bases outside the gene matches: 3.

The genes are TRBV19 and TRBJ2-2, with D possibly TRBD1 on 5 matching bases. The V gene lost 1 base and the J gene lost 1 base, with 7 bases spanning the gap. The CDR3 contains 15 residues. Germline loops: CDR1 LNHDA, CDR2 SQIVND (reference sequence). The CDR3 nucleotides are TGTGCCAGTAGTATAGGCCAGGGGAACACCGGGGAGCTGTTTTTT. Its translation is CASSIGQGNTGELFF.

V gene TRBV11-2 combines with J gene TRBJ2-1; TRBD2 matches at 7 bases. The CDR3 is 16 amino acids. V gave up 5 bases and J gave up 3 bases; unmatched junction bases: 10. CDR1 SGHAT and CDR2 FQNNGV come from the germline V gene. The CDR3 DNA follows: TGTGCCAGCAGCCCCCTCTTTGCTAGCGGCTACAATGAGCAGTTCTTC. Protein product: CASSPLFASGYNEQFF.

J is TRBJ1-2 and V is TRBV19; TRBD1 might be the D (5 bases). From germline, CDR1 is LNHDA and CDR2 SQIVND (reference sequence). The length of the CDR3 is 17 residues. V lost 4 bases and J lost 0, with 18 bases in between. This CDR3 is CASSKRGTHVANYGYTF. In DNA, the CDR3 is TGTGCCAGTAGTAAAAGGGGTACTCATGTAGCTAACTATGGCTACACCTTC.

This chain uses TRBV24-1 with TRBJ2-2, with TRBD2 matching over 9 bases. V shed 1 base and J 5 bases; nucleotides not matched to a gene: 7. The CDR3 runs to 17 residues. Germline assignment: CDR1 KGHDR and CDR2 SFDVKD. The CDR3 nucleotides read TGTGCCACCAGTGATTTTCGCGGGAGGGCCGGAACCGGGGAGCTGTTTTTT. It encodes CATSDFRGRAGTGELFF.

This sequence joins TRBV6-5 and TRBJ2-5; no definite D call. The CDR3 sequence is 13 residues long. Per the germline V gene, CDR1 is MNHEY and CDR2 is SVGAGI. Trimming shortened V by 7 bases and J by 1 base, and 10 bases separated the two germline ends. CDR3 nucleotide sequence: TGTGCCAGCACCCGGGTTCTCCAAGAGACCCAGTACTTC. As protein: CASTRVLQETQYF.

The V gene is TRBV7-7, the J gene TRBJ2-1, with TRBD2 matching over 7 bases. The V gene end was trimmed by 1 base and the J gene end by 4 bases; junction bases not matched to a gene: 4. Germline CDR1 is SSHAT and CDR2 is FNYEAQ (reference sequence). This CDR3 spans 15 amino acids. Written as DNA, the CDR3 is TGTGCCAGCAGCTTAGAGCCCGGGGGGTACAATGAGCAGTTCTTC. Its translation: CASSLEPGGYNEQFF.

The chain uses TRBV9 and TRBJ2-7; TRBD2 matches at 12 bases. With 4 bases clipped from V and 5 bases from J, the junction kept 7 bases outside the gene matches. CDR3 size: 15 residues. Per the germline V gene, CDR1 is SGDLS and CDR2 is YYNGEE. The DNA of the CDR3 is TGTGCCAGCAGCCCCAGACTAGCGGGAGTAAACGAGCAGTACTTC. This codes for CASSPRLAGVNEQYF.

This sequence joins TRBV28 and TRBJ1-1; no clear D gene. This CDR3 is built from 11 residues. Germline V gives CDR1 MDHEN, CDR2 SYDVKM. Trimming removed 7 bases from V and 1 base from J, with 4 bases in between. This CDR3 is CASTSNTEAFF. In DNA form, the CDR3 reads TGTGCCAGCACTTCGAACACTGAAGCTTTCTTT.

CDR3 nucleotide sequence: TGTGCCAGCAGCTTAGGGCGGGAGGGCCGGTACAATGAGCAGTTCTTC. It codes for CASSLGREGRYNEQFF. The chain recombines TRBV11-2 with TRBJ2-1; 9 bases align to TRBD2. The germline CDR1 and CDR2 sequences are SGHAT and FQNNGV. CDR3 length equals 16 residues. With V trimmed by 1 base and J by 4 bases, 5 bases remained unmatched. Supplemented by reference TRBV11-2 and TRBJ2-1, the full variable domain reads EAGVAQSPRYKIIEKRQSVAFWCNPISGHATLYWYQQILGQGPKLLIQFQNNGVVDDSQLPKDRFSAERLKGVDSTLKIQPAKLEDSAVYLCASSLGREGRYNEQFFGPGTRLTVL.

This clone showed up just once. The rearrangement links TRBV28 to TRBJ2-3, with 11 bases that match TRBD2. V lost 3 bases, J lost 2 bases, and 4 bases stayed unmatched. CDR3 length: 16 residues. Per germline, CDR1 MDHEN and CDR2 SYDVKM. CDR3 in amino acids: CASSFLGLADTDTQYF. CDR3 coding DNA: TGTGCCAGCAGTTTCCTGGGACTAGCGGACACAGATACGCAGTATTTT.

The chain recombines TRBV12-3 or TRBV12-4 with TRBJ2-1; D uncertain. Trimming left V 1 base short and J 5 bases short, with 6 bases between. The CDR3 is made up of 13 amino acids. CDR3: CASSLGEDNEQFF. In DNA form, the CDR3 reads TGTGCCAGCAGTTTAGGCGAGGACAATGAGCAGTTCTTC.

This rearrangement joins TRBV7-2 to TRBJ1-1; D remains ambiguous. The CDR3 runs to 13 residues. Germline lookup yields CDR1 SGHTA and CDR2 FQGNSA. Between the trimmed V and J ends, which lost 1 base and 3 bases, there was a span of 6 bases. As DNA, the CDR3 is TGTGCCAGCAGCTTAGATCGGGACACTGAAGCTTTCTTT. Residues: CASSLDRDTEAFF.

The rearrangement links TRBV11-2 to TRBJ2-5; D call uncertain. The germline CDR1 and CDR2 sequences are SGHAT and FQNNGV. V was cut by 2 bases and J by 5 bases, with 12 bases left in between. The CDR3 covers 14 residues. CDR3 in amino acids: CASSLSPTVETQYF. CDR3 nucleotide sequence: TGTGCCAGCAGCTTAAGCCCAACGGTGGAGACCCAGTACTTC.

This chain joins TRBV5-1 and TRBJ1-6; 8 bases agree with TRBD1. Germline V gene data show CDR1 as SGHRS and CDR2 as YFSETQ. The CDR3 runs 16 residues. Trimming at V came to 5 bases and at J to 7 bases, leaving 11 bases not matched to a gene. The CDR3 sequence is CASRRGQGTENSPLHF. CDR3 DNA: TGCGCCAGCAGGCGTGGACAGGGAACGGAAAATTCACCCCTCCACTTT.

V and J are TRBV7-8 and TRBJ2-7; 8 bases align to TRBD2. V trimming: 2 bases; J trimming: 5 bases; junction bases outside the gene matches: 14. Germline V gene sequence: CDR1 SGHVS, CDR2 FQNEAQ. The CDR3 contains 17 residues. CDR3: CASSLPDEGTSFDEQYF. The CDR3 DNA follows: TGTGCCAGCAGCTTACCTGATGAGGGGACTAGTTTCGACGAGCAGTACTTC. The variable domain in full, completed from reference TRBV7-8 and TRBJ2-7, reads GAGVSQSPRYKVAKRGQDVALRCDPISGHVSLFWYQQALGQGPEFLTYFQNEAQLDKSGLPSDRFFAERPEGSVSTLKIQRTQQEDSAVYLCASSLPDEGTSFDEQYFGPGTRLTVT.

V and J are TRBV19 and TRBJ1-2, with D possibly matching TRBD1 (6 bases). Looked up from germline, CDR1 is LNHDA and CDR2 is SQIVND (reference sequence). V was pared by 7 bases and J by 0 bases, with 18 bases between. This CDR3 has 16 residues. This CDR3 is CASTPQGPTTNYGYTF. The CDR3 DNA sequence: TGTGCCAGTACCCCCCAGGGGCCGACCACTAACTATGGCTACACCTTC.

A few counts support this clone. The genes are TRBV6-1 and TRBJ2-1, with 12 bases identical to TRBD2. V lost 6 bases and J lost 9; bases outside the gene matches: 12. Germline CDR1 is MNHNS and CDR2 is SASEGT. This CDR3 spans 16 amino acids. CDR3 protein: CASSEWLAGGRVEQFF. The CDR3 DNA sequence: TGTGCCAGCAGCGAATGGCTAGCGGGGGGGAGGGTTGAGCAGTTCTTC.

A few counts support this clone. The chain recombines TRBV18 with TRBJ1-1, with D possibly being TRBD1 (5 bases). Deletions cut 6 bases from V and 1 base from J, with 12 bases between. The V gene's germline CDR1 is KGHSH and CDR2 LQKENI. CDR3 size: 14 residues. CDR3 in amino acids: CASSQDRQNTEAFF. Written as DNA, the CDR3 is TGTGCCAGCTCCCAAGACAGACAGAACACTGAAGCTTTCTTT.